The clone carrying this T cell receptor beta chain was observed many times. Antigen specificity is unknown. The method was immunoSEQ multiplex PCR; TCRdb's version includes in-frame clones alone and lacks a portion of them. Counted here are over 4,500 clones, approximately 30% occurring once; the ten biggest clones make up about 20%. This entry is derived from a study of sequential checkpoint blockade in melanoma. Study at large: Arm A got nivolumab then ipilimumab; arm B the reverse, 1:1. Matched biopsies came pretreatment and at week 13 for 20 to 25 patients.

V was trimmed by 3 bases and J by 8 bases, leaving 19 bases between them. CDR3 length equals 15 residues. The sample's treatment: randomized to nivolumab then ipilimumab (arm A) or the reverse (arm B). The study's findings and limits: In arm A, pretreatment tumor clonality was associated with response.

This TCR was recovered from a human donor with melanoma. V usage is TRBV7-1 and J usage is TRBJ1-2; a possible D gene is TRBD1 (6 bases). TRBV7-1 is noted as an ORF with a role that remains uncertain. The input for sequencing was tumor tissue (inferred from file names), taken from a patient given nivolumab and ipilimumab in sequence. CDR3 amino acids: CASSSSGRDTSGYTF. The CDR3 DNA reads as TGTGCCAGCAGCTCCTCAGGCCGGGACACCTCCGGCTACACCTTC.